The source of this T cell receptor beta chain is a study of blood T cells in healthy people across ages. Findings and caveats of the study: Unsorted PBMC material precluded a definitive naive versus antigen-experienced comparison.

Together with a sample-barcoded 5' primer, a J-beta primer mix was included in a second PCR lasting roughly 6 to 12 cycles. Via MiXCR, TCRdb re-called the 5' RACE reads, giving one row per CDR3 protein. This sample yields hundreds of thousands of distinct CDR3 sequences, of which roughly 48% are seen a single time; 13% belongs to the top ten. This clonotype showed up just once. What it recognizes is unknown. The CDR3 is 15 residues long. The junction had 8 bases not matched to a gene; V was cut back by 3 bases and J by 5 bases. Germline lookup yields CDR1 SGHRS and CDR2 YFSETQ. The chain recombines TRBV5-1 with TRBJ2-1; 7 nucleotides agree with TRBD2. Sequencing input: blood. The origin of this receptor is a man aged 25-45 years in good health. In DNA, the CDR3 is TGCGCCAGCAGCTCGTTGGTGGGGGGGGACAATGAGCAGTTCTTC. This translates into CASSSLVGGDNEQFF.